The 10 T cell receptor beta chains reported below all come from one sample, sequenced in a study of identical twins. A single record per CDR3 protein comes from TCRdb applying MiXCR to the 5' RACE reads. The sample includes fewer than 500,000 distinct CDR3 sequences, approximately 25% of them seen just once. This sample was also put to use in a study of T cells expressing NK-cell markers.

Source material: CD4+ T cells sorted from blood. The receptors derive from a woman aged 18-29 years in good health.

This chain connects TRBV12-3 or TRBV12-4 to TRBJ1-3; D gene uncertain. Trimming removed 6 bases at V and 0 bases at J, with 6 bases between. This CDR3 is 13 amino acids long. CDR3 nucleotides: TGTGCCAGCAGGGAGTCCTCTGGAAACACCATATATTTT. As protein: CASRESSGNTIYF.

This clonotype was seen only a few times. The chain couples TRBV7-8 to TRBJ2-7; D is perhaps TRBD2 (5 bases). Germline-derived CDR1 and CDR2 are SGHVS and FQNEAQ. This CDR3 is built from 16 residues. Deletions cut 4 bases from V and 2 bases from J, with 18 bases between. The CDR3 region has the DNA TGTGCCAGCAGCTCCAAAAGGGAGCTTTACGCCTACGAGCAGTACTTC. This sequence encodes CASSSKRELYAYEQYF.

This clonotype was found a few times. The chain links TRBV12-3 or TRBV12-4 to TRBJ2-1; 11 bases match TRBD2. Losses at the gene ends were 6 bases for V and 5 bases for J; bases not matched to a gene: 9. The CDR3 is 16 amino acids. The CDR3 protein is CASSPQLAGVNNEQFF. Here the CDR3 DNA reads TGTGCCAGCAGCCCACAACTAGCGGGAGTCAACAATGAGCAGTTCTTC.

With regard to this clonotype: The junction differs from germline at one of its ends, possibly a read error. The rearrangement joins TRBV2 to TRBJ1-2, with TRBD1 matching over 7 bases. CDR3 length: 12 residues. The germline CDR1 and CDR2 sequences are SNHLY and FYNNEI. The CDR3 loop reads CASSELSVTGYF. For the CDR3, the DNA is TGTGCCAGCAGTGAATTATCGGTGACAGGGTACTTC.

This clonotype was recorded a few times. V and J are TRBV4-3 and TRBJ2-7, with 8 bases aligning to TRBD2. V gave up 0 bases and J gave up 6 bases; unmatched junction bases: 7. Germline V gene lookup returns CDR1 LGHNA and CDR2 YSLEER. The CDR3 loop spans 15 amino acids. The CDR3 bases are TGCGCCAGCAGCCAAGAACTAGCGGTTTACGGCGAGCAGTACTTC. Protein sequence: CASSQELAVYGEQYF.

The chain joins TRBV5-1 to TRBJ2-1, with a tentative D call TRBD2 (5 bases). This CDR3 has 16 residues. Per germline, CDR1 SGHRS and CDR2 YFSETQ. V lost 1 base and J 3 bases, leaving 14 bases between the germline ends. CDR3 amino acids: CASSLWSSKGYNEQFF. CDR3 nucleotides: TGCGCCAGCAGCTTGTGGTCTAGCAAGGGCTACAATGAGCAGTTCTTC.

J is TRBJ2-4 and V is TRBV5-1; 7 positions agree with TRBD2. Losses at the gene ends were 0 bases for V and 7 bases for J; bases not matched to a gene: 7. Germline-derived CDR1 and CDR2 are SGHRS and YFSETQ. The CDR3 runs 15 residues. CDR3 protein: CASSLGQGSGNIQYF. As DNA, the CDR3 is TGCGCCAGCAGCTTGGGTCAGGGTAGCGGGAACATTCAGTACTTC.

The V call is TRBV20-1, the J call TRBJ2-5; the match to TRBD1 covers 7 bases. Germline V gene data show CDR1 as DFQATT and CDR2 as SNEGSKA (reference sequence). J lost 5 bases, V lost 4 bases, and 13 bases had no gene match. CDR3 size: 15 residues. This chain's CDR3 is CSAITGVGAIETQYF. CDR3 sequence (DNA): TGCAGTGCTATTACAGGGGTGGGGGCGATCGAGACCCAGTACTTC.

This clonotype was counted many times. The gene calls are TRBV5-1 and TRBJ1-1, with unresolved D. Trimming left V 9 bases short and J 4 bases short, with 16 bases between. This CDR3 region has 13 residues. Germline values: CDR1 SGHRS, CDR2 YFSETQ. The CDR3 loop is CATGRFRGTEAFF. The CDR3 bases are TGCGCCACTGGACGTTTCCGAGGCACTGAAGCTTTCTTT.

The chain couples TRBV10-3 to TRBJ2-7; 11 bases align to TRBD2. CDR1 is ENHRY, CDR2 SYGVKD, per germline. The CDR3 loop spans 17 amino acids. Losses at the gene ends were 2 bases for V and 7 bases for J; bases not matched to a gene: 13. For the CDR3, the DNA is TGTGCCATCAGTGAGGGGACTAGCGGCCCTCGAGCCCGGGAGCAGTACTTC. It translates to CAISEGTSGPRAREQYF.